Shown below are 3 T cell receptor beta chains from a single sample sequenced in a study of T cell clusters in autoimmune cytopenias. TRB was amplified by touch-down multiplex PCR, primer pools A and B combined. TCRdb re-called the multiplex PCR reads and gives one entry per CDR3 protein, without DNA. Its listing shows fewer than 7,500 distinct CDR3 sequences. TRB was amplified from roughly 0.25 ug of peripheral blood genomic DNA per sample. The sample was also linked to a second study, of T cell repertoires in aging, cancer and after chemotherapy.

Source material: peripheral blood. The origin of the receptors is a human donor in good health.

The CDR3 sequence: CASSLWTSGGAGSVNEQFF. The chain is built from TRBV12-3 or TRBV12-4 and TRBJ2-1; TCRdb's D call of TRBD2 is untestable without DNA. This CDR3 has 19 residues.

This chain uses TRBV5-1 with TRBJ2-5; with no DNA, the TCRdb D assignment of TRBD1 cannot be verified. This CDR3 is 14 amino acids long. Germline values: CDR1 SGHRS, CDR2 YFSETQ. The CDR3 here is CASSWAGGQETQYF.

This chain connects TRBV10-1 to TRBJ2-3; the D call from TCRdb, TRBD2, cannot be confirmed without DNA. Per germline, CDR1 WNHNN and CDR2 SYGVQD (reference sequence). The CDR3 is 13 amino acids. The CDR3 protein is CASSPRSGPTQYF.